A single sample gave rise to the 19 T cell receptor beta chains below, sequenced in a study of T cells in tuberculosis. Generated by immunoSEQ multiplex PCR, the TCRdb table keeps only in-frame clones and is missing some. The sample has some 5,500 clones; 95% to 98% are singletons. Time point indicated: new active TB diagnosis, blood taken before or within 7 days of starting treatment. The source material was PBMCs, sampled at tuberculosis diagnosis. All receptors derive from an adult with tuberculosis.

The chain carries TRBV7-8 and TRBJ2-5, with D hard to call. The CDR3 runs to 13 residues. The germline V gene encodes CDR1 SGHVS and CDR2 FQNEAQ. The ends were cut back, 1 base at V and 2 bases at J, with 5 bases in the middle. DNA of the CDR3: TGTGCCAGCAGCTTAGATATACAAGAGACCCAGTACTTC. Its translation is CASSLDIQETQYF.

The chain joins TRBV7-2 to TRBJ2-1; D uncertain. Per germline, CDR1 SGHTA and CDR2 FQGNSA. The CDR3 is made up of 14 amino acids. V gave up 2 bases and J gave up 8 bases, with 13 bases separating them. The CDR3 reads CASSLYAPRYEQFF. CDR3 DNA sequence: TGTGCCAGCAGCTTATACGCCCCTAGGTATGAGCAGTTCTTC.

The chain joins TRBV6-1 to TRBJ2-1, with TRBD2 matching 10 bases. This CDR3 contains 14 residues. The germline V gene encodes CDR1 MNHNS and CDR2 SASEGT. After removal of 11 bases from V and 3 bases from J, the junction contained 7 bases not matched to a gene. The CDR3 bases are TGTGCCGAACCGGGACTAGCGTTCTACAATGAGCAGTTCTTC. It encodes CAEPGLAFYNEQFF.

The chain recombines TRBV4-2 with TRBJ1-2; D gene unclear. The length of the CDR3 is 13 residues. Looked up from germline, CDR1 is LGHNA and CDR2 is YNFKEQ. Trimming took 1 base from V and 4 from J, leaving 7 bases between them. CDR3 DNA sequence: TGTGCCAGCAGCCAAGCTCTCGGCTATGGCTACACCTTC. Protein: CASSQALGYGYTF.

V gene TRBV6-4 combines with J gene TRBJ2-3; maybe TRBD2 (6 bases). V lost 6 bases, J lost 1 base, and 11 bases lay in between. This CDR3 comprises 14 residues. CDR1 and CDR2 from the germline V gene are MRHNA and SNTAGT. CDR3 nucleotides: TGTGCCAGCAGCTCGGGAGCTGGCACAGATACGCAGTATTTT. Translating gives CASSSGAGTDTQYF.

V is TRBV19 and J is TRBJ2-1, with 7 bases lining up with TRBD2. CDR1 and CDR2 (germline): LNHDA, SQIVND (reference sequence). The CDR3 is made up of 16 amino acids. The V segment lost 1 base and the J segment 0 bases; nucleotides outside the gene matches: 3. CDR3 in amino acids: CASSIVGGSSYNEQFF. The DNA of the CDR3 is TGTGCCAGTAGTATAGTGGGCGGGAGCTCCTACAATGAGCAGTTCTTC.

The chain couples TRBV11-2 to TRBJ1-1; D is unclear. The CDR3 consists of 11 residues. Looked up from germline, CDR1 is SGHAT and CDR2 is FQNNGV. Trimming removed 6 bases from V and 5 bases from J, with 7 bases in between. The CDR3 nucleotides are TGTGCCAGCAGTCGCGGGACTGAAGCTTTCTTT. Residues: CASSRGTEAFF.

The chain employs TRBV30 and TRBJ1-2, with D maybe TRBD1 (5 bases). The CDR3 spans 12 residues. The germline gives CDR1 GTSNPN, CDR2 SVGIG (reference sequence). V lost 8 bases and J 6 bases, leaving 16 bases between the germline ends. This chain's CDR3 is CALWGGENGYTF. The CDR3 DNA sequence: TGTGCCCTCTGGGGAGGGGAGAATGGCTACACCTTC. Filled out from reference TRBV30 and TRBJ1-2, the complete variable domain reads SQTIHQWPATLVQPVGSPLSLECTVEGTSNPNLYWYRQAAGRGLQLLFYSVGIGQISSEVPQNLSASRPQDRQFILSSKKLLLSDSGFYLCALWGGENGYTFGSGTRLTVV.

The chain uses TRBV7-2 and TRBJ2-3; possibly TRBD2 for D (5 bases). This CDR3 comprises 15 residues. Germline V CDR1 and CDR2: SGHTA, FQGNSA. V was pared by 5 bases and J by 0 bases, with 12 bases between. CDR3: CASSLQAASTDTQYF. Here the CDR3 DNA reads TGTGCCAGCAGCCTCCAAGCGGCTAGCACAGATACGCAGTATTTT. The full variable domain, rest sourced from reference TRBV7-2 and TRBJ2-3, is GAGVSQSPSNKVTEKGKDVELRCDPISGHTALYWYRQSLGQGLEFLIYFQGNSAPDKSGLPSDRFSAERTGGSVSTLTIQRTQQEDSAVYLCASSLQAASTDTQYFGPGTRLTVL.

The rearrangement uses TRBV10-1 and TRBJ2-4, with TRBD2 matching 15 bases. Germline values: CDR1 WNHNN, CDR2 SYGVQD (reference sequence). The CDR3 length is 20 residues. V shed 6 bases and J 0 bases; nucleotides not matched to a gene: 12. The CDR3 region is CASRAGLAGGGKLAKNIQYF. DNA of the CDR3: TGCGCCAGCAGGGCGGGACTAGCGGGAGGAGGAAAACTAGCCAAAAACATTCAGTACTTC.

The chain is built from TRBV6-4 and TRBJ2-1; 7 bases align to TRBD2. CDR3 length: 15 amino acids. Trimming removed 3 bases from V and 0 bases from J; junction bases left unmatched: 2. Germline lookup yields CDR1 MRHNA and CDR2 SNTAGT. The CDR3 bases are TGTGCCAGCAGTGAAGGGACTACCTCCTACAATGAGCAGTTCTTC. Its protein product is CASSEGTTSYNEQFF.

The chain carries TRBV11-3 and TRBJ1-5, with 8 positions matching TRBD1. Germline V gene data show CDR1 as SGHNT and CDR2 as YENEEA. Unmatched junction bases numbered 4, after V lost 6 bases and J lost 0 bases. The CDR3 runs to 15 residues. The CDR3 loop reads CASRHDRGSNQPQHF. DNA for the CDR3: TGTGCCAGCAGGCACGACAGGGGTAGCAATCAGCCCCAGCATTTT. Full variable domain (rest looked up from reference TRBV11-3 and TRBJ1-5): EAGVVQSPRYKIIEKKQPVAFWCNPISGHNTLYWYLQNLGQGPELLIRYENEEAVDDSQLPKDRFSAERLKGVDSTLKIQPAELGDSAVYLCASRHDRGSNQPQHFGDGTRLSIL.

The V gene is TRBV2, the J gene TRBJ2-1; the D gene is possibly TRBD1 (6 bases). This CDR3 spans 16 amino acids. CDR1 SNHLY and CDR2 FYNNEI come from the germline V gene. V lost 5 bases and J 10 bases, leaving 24 bases between the germline ends. The CDR3 reads CASSLRGTIRSSEQFF. CDR3 sequence (DNA): TGTGCCAGCAGTTTAAGGGGGACCATCCGTTCATCCGAGCAGTTCTTC.

This chain uses TRBV7-2 with TRBJ2-5; no firm D call. The CDR3 consists of 15 residues. V was trimmed by 5 bases and J by 4 bases, leaving 17 bases between them. Germline CDR1 SGHTA, CDR2 FQGNSA. The CDR3 DNA is TGTGCCAGCAGCCGTACGTTCGAGCGCCGAGAGACCCAGTACTTC. It codes for CASSRTFERRETQYF.

The chain uses TRBV6-5 and TRBJ2-1; 7 bases fit TRBD2. The CDR3 is 14 residues long. V dropped 0 bases and J dropped 5; count of bases not matched to a gene: 1. The germline gives CDR1 MNHEY, CDR2 SVGAGI. CDR3 in DNA: TGTGCCAGCAGTTACTCGGGACTACACAATGAGCAGTTCTTC. Translation: CASSYSGLHNEQFF.

The gene calls are TRBV5-8 and TRBJ2-1; the D is unclear. The CDR3 covers 14 residues. Germline-derived CDR1 and CDR2 are SGHTS and YDEGEE. The ends were cut back, 0 bases at V and 2 bases at J, with 6 bases in the middle. CDR3 nucleotide sequence: TGTGCCAGCAGCTTGGGAGTGGCCTACAATGAGCAGTTCTTC. Translation: CASSLGVAYNEQFF.

The chain combines TRBV11-3 with TRBJ2-7; maybe TRBD1 (5 bases). Trimming pared 5 bases from V and 5 bases from J, leaving 19 bases between. Per the germline V gene, CDR1 is SGHNT and CDR2 is YENEEA. This CDR3 is 15 amino acids long. CDR3 in amino acids: CASSPPDSPGDEQYF. The CDR3 coding sequence is TGTGCCAGCAGCCCTCCCGACAGCCCAGGCGACGAGCAGTACTTC.

The chain recombines TRBV5-1 with TRBJ2-3, with D possibly matching TRBD2 (6 bases). Germline lookup yields CDR1 SGHRS and CDR2 YFSETQ. The V gene lost 1 base and the J gene lost 1 base, with 16 bases spanning the gap. This CDR3 has 17 amino acids. The CDR3: CASSLTPGGSGTDTQYF. In DNA, the CDR3 is TGCGCCAGCAGCTTGACACCTGGGGGGTCTGGCACAGATACGCAGTATTTT.

A few counts support this clone. The chain links TRBV19 to TRBJ1-1, with 8 bases matching TRBD1. J lost 4 bases, V lost 7 bases, and 5 bases had no gene match. This CDR3 region has 13 residues. Germline CDR1 is LNHDA and CDR2 is SQIVND (reference sequence). CDR3 DNA: TGTGCCAGTACCACAGGGGGTAGCACTGAAGCTTTCTTT. The encoded protein is CASTTGGSTEAFF. Variable domain in full (rest from reference TRBV19 and TRBJ1-1): DGGITQSPKYLFRKEGQNVTLSCEQNLNHDAMYWYRQDPGQGLRLIYYSQIVNDFQKGDIAEGYSVSREKKESFPLTVTSAQKNPTAFYLCASTTGGSTEAFFGQGTRLTVV.